This T cell receptor (beta chain) was retrieved from a study of CD8+ T cells in alopecia areata. Study findings and constraints: Treatment with tofacitinib significantly lowered scalp clonality and reduced expanded CD8+ clones among the top 100. In lesional scalp, particularly from alopecia totalis/universalis, clonality was higher than in normal scalp.

Treatment defined: oral pan-JAK inhibitor, 5-10 mg twice daily. On this clone: Antigen unknown.

V was shortened by 0 bases and J by 7 bases, with 6 bases between the two germline ends. Germline V CDR1 and CDR2: DFQATT, SNEGSKA (reference sequence). The CDR3 contains 11 residues. As the sequencing template, cDNA was produced by extracting RNA and reverse transcribing it. TCRdb's copy holds only in-frame clones and misses some; the assay was immunoSEQ multiplex PCR. The sample contains about 210,000 clones, under 75% of which appear only once. This receptor was obtained from a human donor with alopecia areata. Sample: CD4+ T cells sorted from blood, taken at week 4, from a patient treated with tofacitinib. The rearrangement joins TRBV20-1 to TRBJ1-2; D is uncertain. As DNA, the CDR3 is TGCAGTGCTAGAGAAGAAGGTGGCTACACCTTC. Translating gives CSAREEGGYTF.